This T cell receptor (beta chain) is drawn from a study of T cell repertoires in aging, cancer and after chemotherapy (dated by TCRdb to between 2018 and 2021). Describing the broader study: Six donor age groups were covered, ranging from 30 or younger up to 70 or older, and each group contained at least three individuals. TCR repertoires from healthy donor controls were recorded over periods of several months to years and showed clear clonal overlap between repeated samplings. Several million TCR reads were contained in the full dataset. The study profiled peripheral blood TCR beta repertoires from healthy donors and cancer patients to examine immunoaging and T cell reconstitution after chemotherapy. Alongside under 100 healthy donors serving as a reference group, the cohort included over 200 cancer patients, of whom around 91 had hematological cancers and some 130 had solid cancers.

This clonotype was recorded a few times. It has no known antigen specificity. No quality values exist for individual bases; no much larger clone is one base distant. The study at large found these results: Compared with age-matched healthy donors, untreated patients with either hematological or solid cancers had significantly lower TCR diversity in the blood along with higher clonality. According to the authors, the repertoire data do not permit conclusions about immunological memory after chemotherapy. In healthy donors, the drop in TCR diversity with age came mainly from a loss of richness, whereas in cancer patients a loss of evenness also played a part. In both cancer cohorts, median generation probability rose over the chemotherapy interval, which suggests that the repertoire was reconstituted through rebound thymic output.

TCR beta rearrangements were amplified from genomic DNA extracted from peripheral blood rather than from sorted cells or RNA. Between the V and J ends, shortened by 3 bases and 4 bases respectively, the junction contains 7 bases. CDR3 length: 13 amino acids, cysteine to phenylalanine. CDR3 DNA only is kept here, 39 bases in frame from base 1. As encoded in the germline V gene, CDR1 is KGHSH while CDR2 is LQKENI. Using a mixed TRB-A/B primer pool, multiplex touch-down PCR amplified rearranged TRB sequences covering the V, D and J segments. Two consecutive PCR reactions with Phusion HS II polymerase added Illumina adapters and sample indices to the amplicons. The amplicons were purified from gel with the NucleoSpin Gel and PCR Clean-up kit and then assessed with Qubit and an Agilent 2100 Bioanalyzer. Sequencing of libraries was carried out on an Illumina MiSeq in 600-cycle, single-indexed, paired-end runs. For the original study's pipeline: MiXCR versions 2.12 and 3.0.5 were used to process the TRB sequences. A clone was defined as each unique CDR3 nucleotide sequence, and only productive sequences supported by at least two reads were kept. Shannon diversity, evenness, clonality (one minus evenness), and alpha-parameterized diversity profiles from alpha 0 to 5 were included as repertoire metrics. The IGoR algorithm was used to compute generation probabilities of clones in paired pre- and post-chemotherapy samples. TCRdb applied fastp at Q25 and MiXCR to the public reads, then kept only in-frame beta chains. CDR3 protein duplicates are merged, each entry listing the most common genes and DNA. V and J calls and clone size were set by TCRdb, not the authors. This sample is represented by about 12,000 distinct CDR3 sequences; just over 30% of them were singletons. The biggest ten clones account for around 9.1% of the sample.

The chain joins TRBV18 to TRBJ1-5; the D segment cannot be called with confidence. The source material was blood. This clonotype originated in a human donor in good health. The donor label of this sample is uncertain. Here the CDR3 is given as CASSPTRNQPQHF. The sequenced DNA: TGTGCCAGCTCACCCACCCGAAATCAGCCCCAGCATTTT. With the portions outside the CDR3 filled from the reference TRBV18 and TRBJ1-5 genes, the complete variable region becomes NAGVMQNPRHLVRRRGQEARLRCSPMKGHSHVYWYRQLPEEGLKFMVYLQKENIIDESGMPKERFSAEFPKEGPSILRIQQVVRGDSAAYFCASSPTRNQPQHFGDGTRLSIL.